The clone carrying this T cell receptor beta chain was seen more than once but under ten times. The source of the sample is a study of blood T cell repertoires in COVID-19. Looking at the study overall: Samples of COVID-19 (acute and convalescent) were obtained from the United States, Italy and Spain. The cDNA or gDNA used as material had been derived from T cells, B-cell-depleted T cells, or PBMCs.

Study processing details: It was from reference gene primer amplification that nucleated cell counts were estimated. Sequencing used immunoSEQ multiplex PCR; TCRdb keeps in-frame clones, though not all of them. The V and J calls and clone size come from that table; D and trimming were worked out from the DNA. The data hold roughly 80,000 clones, with roughly 86% observed a single time. This receptor was obtained from a woman in her sixties or seventies with acute or convalescent COVID-19. Input material: peripheral blood.

The CDR3: CASSLTQTSDEQYF. In DNA, the CDR3 is TGTGCCAGCAGCCTGACCCAAACTAGCGACGAGCAGTACTTC. The genes are TRBV7-9 and TRBJ2-7, with 7 bases fitting TRBD2. V was pared by 5 bases and J by 5 bases, with 9 bases of the junction left unmatched. Germline CDR1 and CDR2: SEHNR and FQNEAQ (reference sequence). This CDR3 has 14 amino acids.